A single sample gave rise to the 17 T cell receptor beta chains below, sequenced in a study of T-cell memory formation after mild COVID-19 (dated by TCRdb to the early 2020s). The library was built by means of 5' RACE. The instrument was an Illumina NovaSeq 6000. TCRdb handled the public reads itself, with Q25 trimming in fastp and clone calling in MiXCR, and kept productive beta chains. A single entry per CDR3 protein holds the most common genes and DNA from its merged rows. Counted in this sample were around 410,000 distinct CDR3 sequences; about 22% of them appeared once. The ten most abundant clones make up 13% of the sample. The sample taken for sequencing was PBMCs or a T cell subset sorted from them (not recorded which). The receptors shown here come from an adult woman who had mild COVID-19 (a few samples of this study predate the infection). The sample titles of this study are shuffled in the database, so cell type and time point are left out; the donor was told from shared clones.

A word on this clonotype: Mismatch with germline at one junction end may stem from a read error. This sequence joins TRBV13 and TRBJ1-2; D gene uncertain. Germline loops: CDR1 PRHDT, CDR2 FYEKMQ (reference sequence). The CDR3 has 14 residues. The CDR3 DNA sequence: TGTGCCAGCAGCTTTCGAAGTACTAACCATGGCTACACCTTC. Translation gives CASSFRSTNHGYTF.

This clonotype occurred a few times. The V gene is TRBV5-6, the J gene TRBJ2-3, with D possibly TRBD2 on 5 matching bases. Germline lookup yields CDR1 SGHDT and CDR2 YYEEEE. Trimming removed 7 bases from V and 5 bases from J, with 14 bases in between. CDR3 length: 13 amino acids. DNA for the CDR3: TGTGCCAGCGCCTCGGGGTCCGGAGATACGCAGTATTTT. Protein product: CASASGSGDTQYF.

The J gene is TRBJ2-3, the V gene TRBV4-1, with D maybe TRBD2 (6 bases). V was clipped by 4 bases and J by 2 bases, with 13 bases between them. There are 15 residues in the CDR3. Germline CDR1 is MGHRA and CDR2 is YSYEKL. As DNA, the CDR3 is TGCGCCAGCAGCCCCATGCCGGGGGTCACAGATACGCAGTATTTT. Translated, it gives CASSPMPGVTDTQYF.

This clonotype was observed at least ten times. This chain links TRBV5-1 with TRBJ2-1, with D uncertain. Germline V lookup: CDR1 SGHRS, CDR2 YFSETQ. V was shortened by 9 bases and J by 6 bases, with 13 bases between the two germline ends. This CDR3 comprises 12 residues. The CDR3 DNA reads TGCGCCACGCCAGGTTCGGGCAATGAGCAGTTCTTC. Translating it yields CATPGSGNEQFF.

The V call is TRBV29-1, the J call TRBJ2-3; no clear D. This CDR3 contains 15 residues. CDR1 and CDR2 (germline): SQVTM, ANQGSEA. Trimming left V 7 bases short and J 0 bases short, with 17 bases between. Here the CDR3 DNA reads TGCAGCGCCCAAGATCCAGGATTCAGCACAGATACGCAGTATTTT. Amino acids: CSAQDPGFSTDTQYF.

This clonotype has just a few counts. This chain connects TRBV4-3 to TRBJ2-5; D is possibly TRBD2 (7 bases). V gave up 0 bases and J gave up 2 bases, with 25 bases separating them. Looked up from germline, CDR1 is LGHNA and CDR2 is YSLEER. The CDR3 consists of 20 residues. The CDR3 here is CASSQEEPAGAASPQETQYF. The CDR3 region has the DNA TGCGCCAGCAGCCAAGAGGAGCCTGCGGGGGCAGCCTCCCCTCAAGAGACCCAGTACTTC.

The chain joins TRBV6-5 to TRBJ1-5; no reliable D call. Germline V CDR1 and CDR2: MNHEY, SVGAGI. V was trimmed by 5 bases and J by 4 bases, leaving 9 bases between them. The CDR3 runs 13 residues. CDR3 DNA: TGTGCCAGCAGTACGGTAGAAAATCAGCCCCAGCATTTT. Protein: CASSTVENQPQHF.

This clonotype was seen a handful of times. The rearrangement joins TRBV5-1 to TRBJ1-6; D gene uncertain. The germline V gene has CDR1 SGHRS and CDR2 YFSETQ. The length of the CDR3 is 14 residues. V was clipped by 0 bases and J by 5 bases, with 6 bases between them. The CDR3 loop reads CASSLGHDNSPLHF. The DNA for the CDR3 is TGCGCCAGCAGCTTGGGCCACGATAATTCACCCCTCCACTTT.

The sample holds a few counts of this clonotype. The CDR3 loop is CASNYRGNTGELFF. In DNA, the CDR3 is TGTGCCAGCAATTACAGGGGGAACACCGGGGAGCTGTTTTTT. This rearrangement joins TRBV27 to TRBJ2-2; 7 bases align to TRBD1. The CDR3 is made up of 14 amino acids. Germline-derived CDR1 and CDR2 are MNHEY and SMNVEV (reference sequence). Trimming took 7 bases from V and 1 from J; bases not matched to a gene: 3.

V is TRBV28 and J is TRBJ2-7; TRBD1 matches 7 bases. The junction had 15 bases not matched to a gene; V was cut back by 6 bases and J by 7 bases. There are 15 residues in the CDR3. The germline CDR1 and CDR2 sequences are MDHEN and SYDVKM. The CDR3 protein is CASSPTTTGEREQYV. DNA of the CDR3: TGTGCCAGCAGCCCAACAACCACAGGGGAGAGGGAGCAGTACGTC.

This chain connects TRBV5-1 to TRBJ2-5, with TRBD2 matching 10 bases. CDR1 and CDR2 from the germline V gene are SGHRS and YFSETQ. CDR3 length equals 16 residues. V lost 3 bases and J lost 0; bases outside the gene matches: 5. CDR3 residues: CASSSEAGGYQETQYF. DNA for the CDR3: TGCGCCAGCAGCTCTGAAGCGGGGGGGTACCAAGAGACCCAGTACTTC.

The V call is TRBV12-3 or TRBV12-4, the J call TRBJ1-1, with D perhaps TRBD1 (5 bases). Trimming removed 6 bases at V and 3 bases at J, with 14 bases between. The CDR3 extends over 14 amino acids. The CDR3 DNA follows: TGTGCCAGCAGCTATAGGGGAAAGGACACTGAAGCTTTCTTT. This encodes CASSYRGKDTEAFF.

This clonotype was counted only a few times. This sequence joins TRBV7-9 and TRBJ2-4, with no clear D. CDR1 is SEHNR, CDR2 FQNEAQ, per germline (reference sequence). The CDR3 runs 15 residues. Deletions cut 1 base from V and 1 base from J, with 8 bases between. The DNA of the CDR3 is TGTGCCAGCAGCTTAGGATATCAGGCCAAAAACATTCAGTACTTC. Protein: CASSLGYQAKNIQYF.

This chain links TRBV27 with TRBJ2-6; D possibly corresponds to TRBD2 (5 bases). V lost 3 bases, J lost 1 base, and 19 bases lay in between. The length of the CDR3 is 19 residues. Germline loops: CDR1 MNHEY, CDR2 SMNVEV (reference sequence). The CDR3 here is CASSFQFGEKLSGANVLTF. The CDR3, as DNA: TGTGCCAGCAGTTTCCAATTCGGGGAAAAGCTTTCTGGGGCCAACGTCCTGACTTTC.

This clonotype was detected a few times. This chain uses TRBV20-1 with TRBJ2-5; 8 bases match TRBD2. With 3 bases clipped from V and 4 bases from J, the junction kept 4 bases outside the gene matches. Germline loops: CDR1 DFQATT, CDR2 SNEGSKA (reference sequence). This CDR3 has 13 residues. CDR3 sequence: CSARGLEGETQYF. CDR3 DNA sequence: TGCAGTGCTAGGGGACTAGAAGGAGAGACCCAGTACTTC.

This clonotype was observed a handful of times. This sequence joins TRBV7-2 and TRBJ1-1; D ambiguous. CDR3 size: 12 residues. The V end lost 1 base, the J end lost 3 bases, and 3 bases lay between the germline ends. Germline V lookup: CDR1 SGHTA, CDR2 FQGNSA. The CDR3 coding sequence is TGTGCCAGCAGCTTAGACCACACTGAAGCTTTCTTT. It yields the protein CASSLDHTEAFF.

This clonotype was detected only a few times. CDR3 amino acids: CASSQGGLAGAGELFF. In DNA, the CDR3 is TGTGCCAGCAGCCAAGGCGGACTAGCGGGAGCTGGGGAGCTGTTTTTT. The J gene is TRBJ2-2, the V gene TRBV14, with 13 bases fitting TRBD2. CDR1 is SGHDN and CDR2 is FVKESK in the germline V gene. The trim removed 1 base at V and 8 bases at J, leaving 4 bases unmatched. This CDR3 has 16 amino acids.